This TCR beta chain was obtained from a study of OX40 agonist ivuxolimab in advanced cancers. Overall study: About 42% of patients had received prior checkpoint inhibitor therapy. Two cutaneous melanoma patients and one hepatocellular carcinoma patient, three in all, had partial responses. Study results and caveats: By week 6 at 0.1 to 3.0 mg/kg, blood CD4+ and CD8+ T cells had expanded clonally. The average count of expanded clones was higher among CD8+ T cells than among CD4+.

This clone was found a few times. As yet, its antigen is unknown. Some clones are missing from TCRdb's copy, which holds only in-frame ones; the method was immunoSEQ multiplex PCR. The table has tens of thousands of clones, around 90% seen once. V lost 5 bases, J lost 5 bases, and 6 bases stayed unmatched. The germline gives CDR1 SGHRS, CDR2 YFSETQ. This CDR3 has 13 amino acids. Sample: CD4+ or CD8+ T cells sorted from blood, taken in a trial of the OX40 agonist ivuxolimab. The receptor was isolated from an adult with an advanced solid tumor such as melanoma, head and neck, liver or kidney cancer. This chain links TRBV5-1 with TRBJ2-5, with 7 bases aligning to TRBD2. The CDR3 loop reads CASRVAGVETQYF. The CDR3 region has the DNA TGCGCCAGCAGGGTGGCGGGAGTCGAGACCCAGTACTTC.